The 14 T cell receptor beta chains below were found in one sample sequenced in a study of human T cells and chemical hapten exposure. MiXCR, applied by TCRdb to the RACE reads, yields one record per CDR3 protein. The table lists roughly 62,000 distinct CDR3 sequences, 9.5% to 15% of them singletons, with approximately 2.4% in the top ten. Documented time point: patch test 3, about 24 weeks after DPC sensitization. Regarding treatment: therapeutic diphenylcyclopropenone sensitization with weekly scalp DPC. Sequences were derived from whole blood, sampled in connection with sensitization to the hapten diphenylcyclopropenone (DPC). These receptors originate from a man aged 25 to 45 with alopecia areata. Some clones in this sample may be carry-over from other donors' samples.

The chain employs TRBV6-2 or TRBV6-3 and TRBJ2-5; no definite D call. V was pared by 5 bases and J by 5 bases, with 12 bases between. The germline CDR1 and CDR2 sequences are MNHEY and SVGEGT. This CDR3 has 13 amino acids. CDR3 loop: CASSDDQPETQYF. DNA of the CDR3: TGTGCCAGCAGTGATGACCAGCCGGAGACCCAGTACTTC.

This clonotype was seen a handful of times. The CDR3 sequence: CAWSLSRNLYGYTF. CDR3 DNA sequence: TGTGCCTGGAGCCTAAGCAGGAATCTCTATGGCTACACCTTC. The chain links TRBV30 to TRBJ1-2; D remains ambiguous. The CDR3 is 14 amino acids. Trimming pared 3 bases from V and 4 bases from J, leaving 15 bases between. In germline, CDR1 is GTSNPN, CDR2 SVGIG (reference sequence).

The table lists this clonotype with a few counts. This chain connects TRBV5-1 to TRBJ2-3; D not resolved. Germline assignment: CDR1 SGHRS and CDR2 YFSETQ. The V and J ends lost 0 bases and 6 bases respectively, with 11 bases between them. This CDR3 comprises 14 residues. CDR3 bases: TGCGCCAGCAGCTTGGCCGAGTCGCGGGATACGCAGTATTTT. Its protein is CASSLAESRDTQYF.

V gene TRBV28 combines with J gene TRBJ2-6; D might be TRBD2 (5 bases). Trimming removed 3 bases at V and 0 bases at J, with 18 bases between. The CDR3 length is 19 residues. Germline CDR1 and CDR2: MDHEN and SYDVKM. The CDR3 is CASSFRGVLSYSGANVLTF. The DNA for the CDR3 is TGTGCCAGCAGTTTCCGGGGTGTTCTCTCCTACTCTGGGGCCAACGTCCTGACTTTC.

This clonotype appeared a few times. The V call is TRBV7-3, the J call TRBJ1-2; D ambiguous. The V and J ends lost 2 bases and 5 bases respectively, with 18 bases between them. There are 16 residues in the CDR3. In germline, CDR1 is SGHTA, CDR2 FQGTGA. CDR3 residues: CASSLFRTGIVYGYTF. CDR3 bases: TGTGCCAGCAGCTTATTCAGGACCGGGATCGTTTATGGCTACACCTTC.

This clonotype came up many times. V and J are TRBV29-1 and TRBJ1-2, with 7 bases aligning to TRBD1. Looked up from germline, CDR1 is SQVTM and CDR2 is ANQGSEA. Trimming at V came to 4 bases and at J to 7 bases, leaving 3 bases not matched to a gene. The CDR3 runs 11 residues. The CDR3 is CSVGTGGGYTF. DNA of the CDR3: TGCAGCGTTGGGACAGGAGGTGGCTACACCTTC.

This clonotype was detected only a few times. The V gene is TRBV6-6, the J gene TRBJ1-2, with 7 bases that match TRBD1. CDR1 and CDR2 from the germline V gene are MNHNY and SVGAGI (reference sequence). The junction had 9 bases not matched to a gene; V was cut back by 2 bases and J by 6 bases. CDR3 length: 15 residues. The CDR3: CASSYSSAGGNGYTF. For the CDR3, the DNA is TGTGCCAGCAGTTACAGTTCGGCAGGGGGTAATGGCTACACCTTC.

This clonotype has a handful of counts. This chain connects TRBV7-9 to TRBJ2-7; 9 bases map to TRBD2. Germline V CDR1 and CDR2: SEHNR, FQNEAQ (reference sequence). This CDR3 contains 17 residues. V shed 4 bases, J shed 3 bases, and the junction held 13 bases outside the gene matches. The CDR3 loop is CASSSVVNSGGRYEQYF. CDR3 sequence (DNA): TGTGCCAGCAGCTCGGTCGTTAATAGCGGGGGACGCTACGAGCAGTACTTC.

In this sample, this clonotype turned up many times. The rearrangement links TRBV29-1 to TRBJ2-3; maybe TRBD2 (5 bases). Trimming pared 8 bases from V and 0 bases from J, leaving 6 bases between. Germline V gene data show CDR1 as SQVTM and CDR2 as ANQGSEA. This CDR3 region has 11 residues. The CDR3 spells CSSGSTDTQYF. CDR3 coding DNA: TGCAGCTCGGGGAGCACAGATACGCAGTATTTT.

This clonotype appeared a few times. CDR3 sequence (DNA): TGTGCCAGCTCACCACCAAGGGGTCCGAGCTCTGGGGCCAACGTCCTGACTTTC. This gives the protein CASSPPRGPSSGANVLTF. This rearrangement joins TRBV18 to TRBJ2-6, with D maybe TRBD1 (5 bases). Looked up from germline, CDR1 is KGHSH and CDR2 is LQKENI. The CDR3 loop spans 18 amino acids. Trimming pared 0 bases from V and 0 bases from J, leaving 12 bases between.

This clonotype was seen once. The chain recombines TRBV28 with TRBJ2-5; D tentatively reads TRBD1 or TRBD2 (5 bases each). This CDR3 is 14 amino acids long. V shed 6 bases and J shed 9 bases, with 20 bases lying between them. Germline loops: CDR1 MDHEN, CDR2 SYDVKM. CDR3 in DNA: TGTGCCAGCAGCCCCTTGGCGGGTGTAGGGGCCCAGTACTTC. Translated, it gives CASSPLAGVGAQYF.

This clonotype was detected a few times. The V gene is TRBV2, the J gene TRBJ2-5; the D gene is possibly TRBD2 (7 bases). CDR1 SNHLY and CDR2 FYNNEI come from the germline V gene. This CDR3 is built from 14 residues. V lost 1 base and J 7 bases, leaving 13 bases between the germline ends. The CDR3 reads CASSEGGGAGTQYF. The CDR3 DNA reads TGTGCCAGCAGTGAAGGCGGGGGCGCCGGGACCCAGTACTTC.

In this sample, this clonotype turned up many times. The genes are TRBV5-1 and TRBJ2-1; TRBD2 might be the D (6 bases). V lost 6 bases and J 1 base, leaving 20 bases between the germline ends. Germline loops: CDR1 SGHRS, CDR2 YFSETQ. The CDR3 covers 17 residues. CDR3 residues: CASNRRWGGDSYNEQFF. Here the CDR3 DNA reads TGCGCCAGCAACCGCCGTTGGGGCGGGGATTCCTACAATGAGCAGTTCTTC.

The genes are TRBV4-2 and TRBJ1-4; maybe TRBD1 (5 bases). Germline values: CDR1 LGHNA, CDR2 YNFKEQ. The length of the CDR3 is 16 residues. Trimming took 5 bases from V and 5 from J, leaving 18 bases between them. This CDR3 is CASSSTKGPANEKLFF. CDR3 nucleotide sequence: TGTGCCAGCAGCTCAACCAAGGGGCCCGCAAATGAAAAACTGTTTTTT.